The 9 T cell receptor beta chains below come from one sample, sequenced in a study of chronic HIV infection and antiretroviral therapy (dated by TCRdb to the mid-2010s). Library construction relied on 5' RACE. Instrument used: Illumina MiSeq. In TCRdb, the public reads were trimmed at Q25 with fastp and aligned with MiXCR, with productive beta chains retained. Here each entry gathers all rows of one CDR3 protein and keeps the most common genes and DNA. For this sample there are tens of thousands of distinct CDR3 sequences; under 9.5% appear just once. The ten largest clones add up to about 2.4% of the sample. Sequences were obtained from peripheral blood. The receptors derive from an adult who had HIV and had not received antiretroviral therapy, or was an uninfected healthy control (not recorded which).

This clonotype occurred a few times. This chain joins TRBV5-1 and TRBJ1-1, with TRBD1 identical over 9 bases. The length of the CDR3 is 14 residues. The ends lost 3 bases at V and 3 bases at J; junction bases unmatched: 3. Germline lookup yields CDR1 SGHRS and CDR2 YFSETQ. The CDR3 loop reads CASSWDRVDTEAFF. The CDR3 DNA follows: TGCGCCAGCAGCTGGGACAGGGTGGACACTGAAGCTTTCTTT.

This clonotype was counted between two and nine times. The chain joins TRBV29-1 to TRBJ2-1, with D perhaps matching TRBD2 (6 bases). The V end was cut by 4 bases, the J end by 15 bases, with 28 bases between. Germline CDR1 is SQVTM and CDR2 is ANQGSEA. This CDR3 is 15 amino acids long. The CDR3 DNA reads as TGCAGCGTTGCGGTTCTTGGTTTTGGGGCGGCCGGGAGGTTCTTC. This translates into CSVAVLGFGAAGRFF.

In this sample, this clonotype turned up many times. CDR3 sequence reads: CASSLSGWQENTEAFF. The DNA of the CDR3 is TGTGCCAGCAGCTTATCAGGGTGGCAGGAGAACACTGAAGCTTTCTTT. The chain couples TRBV11-1 to TRBJ1-1, with D perhaps matching TRBD1 (5 bases). The CDR3 has 16 residues. Per the germline V gene, CDR1 is SGHAT and CDR2 is FQDESV (reference sequence). Between the trimmed V and J ends, which lost 2 bases and 1 base, there was a span of 14 bases.

Worth noting for this clonotype: A much larger clone lies one base from this, so it may be a read error. This chain connects TRBV2 to TRBJ2-2; D not certain. The CDR3 covers 15 residues. Trimming removed 8 bases at V and 3 bases at J, with 16 bases between. Germline-derived CDR1 and CDR2 are SNHLY and FYNNEI. As DNA, the CDR3 is TGTGCCAGCGTTCCGGGTCCCCTGGACACCGGGGAGCTGTTTTTT. Protein product: CASVPGPLDTGELFF.

This clonotype was picked up many times. The rearrangement joins TRBV29-1 to TRBJ2-3; a weak D match, TRBD1 (6 bases). This CDR3 contains 14 residues. From germline, CDR1 is SQVTM and CDR2 ANQGSEA. The ends were cut back, 0 bases at V and 3 bases at J, with 10 bases in the middle. CDR3 bases: TGCAGCGTTGAAGATAAGGGGGAGACAGATACGCAGTATTTT. Its translation: CSVEDKGETDTQYF.

This clonotype was detected many times. V and J are TRBV18 and TRBJ1-1; D gene ambiguous. The ends were cut back, 2 bases at V and 1 base at J, with 5 bases in the middle. Germline-derived CDR1 and CDR2 are KGHSH and LQKENI. The length of the CDR3 is 13 residues. The CDR3 region has the DNA TGTGCCAGCTCACCAGGGCCGAACACTGAAGCTTTCTTT. It translates to CASSPGPNTEAFF.

This clonotype has at least ten counts. The V call is TRBV4-2, the J call TRBJ1-5; TRBD1 might be the D (5 bases). This CDR3 region has 16 residues. V was shortened by 0 bases and J by 3 bases, with 12 bases between the two germline ends. Germline values: CDR1 LGHNA, CDR2 YNFKEQ. The CDR3 region has the DNA TGTGCCAGCAGCCAAGAGTCAGGAGGGACCAATCAGCCCCAGCATTTT. Translating gives CASSQESGGTNQPQHF.

The chain combines TRBV9 with TRBJ1-6; D gene uncertain. Germline lookup yields CDR1 SGDLS and CDR2 YYNGEE. Between the trimmed V and J ends, which lost 0 bases and 7 bases, there was a span of 11 bases. This CDR3 is 15 amino acids long. CDR3 sequence reads: CASSVEPGRNSPLHF. The CDR3 nucleotides are TGTGCCAGCAGCGTAGAACCAGGTCGCAATTCACCCCTCCACTTT. Complete variable domain (other parts from reference TRBV9 and TRBJ1-6): DSGVTQTPKHLITATGQRVTLRCSPRSGDLSVYWYQQSLDQGLQFLIQYYNGEERAKGNILERFSAQQFPDLHSELNLSSLELGDSALYFCASSVEPGRNSPLHFGNGTRLTVT.

There are many counts of this clonotype. V gene TRBV7-2 combines with J gene TRBJ2-1; TRBD1 agrees at 10 bases. V lost 3 bases, J lost 7 bases, and 3 bases stayed unmatched. This CDR3 has 14 residues. CDR1 is SGHTA and CDR2 is FQGNSA in the germline V gene. As DNA, the CDR3 is TGTGCCAGCAGCTTCGTGGGACAGGGGAATGAGCAGTTCTTC. Its protein is CASSFVGQGNEQFF. The full variable domain, with the rest looked up from reference TRBV7-2 and TRBJ2-1, is GAGVSQSPSNKVTEKGKDVELRCDPISGHTALYWYRQSLGQGLEFLIYFQGNSAPDKSGLPSDRFSAERTGGSVSTLTIQRTQQEDSAVYLCASSFVGQGNEQFFGPGTRLTVL.